These T cell receptor beta chains were read from a single sample in a study of blood T cell repertoires in COVID-19. Sequencing used immunoSEQ multiplex PCR; TCRdb keeps in-frame clones, though not all of them. The table shows 310,000 or so clones, with roughly 90% occurring only once. The sample comprised peripheral blood. Receptors were obtained from a young woman with COVID-19, enrolled during active disease. The CDR3 runs from the conserved cysteine through the conserved F or W. The order of the fields is D gene, J gene, clone size, V gene, CDR3 DNA, CDR3 protein. A D gene is named only where the DNA matches it firmly. Clone size is given for some rows only: seen once, a few or many times, or a class if the clone is expanded.

TRBD1 TRBJ1-2 . TRBV9 TGTGCCAGCAGCGTAGCAGGGGGAGTTGATGGCTACACCTTC CASSVAGGVDGYTF
. TRBJ2-3 . TRBV7-2 TGTGCCAGCAGCTTAGGGACTAACGACAACCAGTATTTT CASSLGTNDNQYF
. TRBJ2-7 . TRBV11-2 TGTGCCAGCAGCTTAAGGGCGGGGCCCTCCTACGAGCAGTACTTC CASSLRAGPSYEQYF
. TRBJ1-2 once TRBV11-2 TGTGCCAGCAGCTCCCTCCTTTACGGGGATGGCTACACCTTC CASSSLLYGDGYTF
TRBD2 TRBJ2-7 . TRBV24-1 TGTGCCACCAGTGACCGATCACCGACTAGCGGGAGAATAGGCGAGCAGTACTTC CATSDRSPTSGRIGEQYF
. TRBJ2-3 . TRBV10-1 TGCGCCAGCAGTGAGTCCGGCAGGGGAGGGGATACGCAGTATTTT CASSESGRGGDTQYF
. TRBJ2-3 . TRBV10-3 TGTGCCATCAGTGGGAGTCCGCCCCCGGAGTATTTT CAISGSPPPEYF
. TRBJ1-5 . TRBV10-2 TGCGCCAGCAGTGATGGCCGCAATCAGCCCCAGCATTTT CASSDGRNQPQHF
TRBD1 TRBJ1-2 . TRBV5-5 TGTGCCAGCAGCTTGGGACAGGGGTTTAATAACTATGGCTACACCTTC CASSLGQGFNNYGYTF
. TRBJ2-5 . TRBV10-3 TGTGCCATCAGTGATCTGGAGGAGACCCAGTACTTC CAISDLEETQYF
TRBD2 TRBJ2-5 few TRBV25-1 TGTGCCAGCAGTGGGAAAACTAGCGGGAGCGACCAAGAGACCCAGTACTTC CASSGKTSGSDQETQYF
. TRBJ1-2 . TRBV27 TGTGCCAGCAGTCCGTCAGGGCAAGACTATGGCTACACCTTC CASSPSGQDYGYTF
TRBD1 TRBJ1-6 . TRBV19 TGTGCCAGCACCGGGACAGGGGTCAATTCACCCCTCCACTTT CASTGTGVNSPLHF
. TRBJ2-1 . TRBV19 TGTGCCCAAGTGGTGGGGGGGGCGGGACACCCAGCACTCTACAATGAGCAGTTCTTC CAQVVGGAGHPALYNEQFF
TRBD1 TRBJ2-5 . TRBV2 TGTGCCAGCAGTGCAACAGGGGGCGGAGAGACCCAGTACTTC CASSATGGGETQYF
. TRBJ2-3 few TRBV10-3 TGTGCCATCAGGGGAGCGGGTGACCCAGATACGCAGTATTTT CAIRGAGDPDTQYF
TRBD2 TRBJ2-7 . TRBV28 TGTGCCAGCAACAGACTAGCGGGAGGTTCCTACGAGCAGTACTTC CASNRLAGGSYEQYF
. TRBJ1-6 . TRBV7-9 TGTGCCAGCAGGGCCAGGGATAATTCACCCCTCCACTTT CASRARDNSPLHF
. TRBJ2-1 . TRBV9 TGTGCCAGCAGCACGGGGGACGGTGAGCAGTTCTTC CASSTGDGEQFF
. TRBJ2-7 . TRBV11-2 TGTGCCAGCAGGACGCGGAGTCAGACCTGGGAGCAGTACTTC CASRTRSQTWEQYF
TRBD1 TRBJ1-2 . TRBV6-6 TGTGCCAGCAGTTACACAGGGGGCTATGGCTACACCTTC CASSYTGGYGYTF
. TRBJ2-3 . TRBV5-1 TGCGCCAGCAGCTTGCAGAACCGGGCAGATACGCAGTATTTT CASSLQNRADTQYF
TRBD2 TRBJ2-7 . TRBV27 TGTGCCAGCAGTTTAGGGACTAGCGGAGCCGGGCAGCAGTACTTC CASSLGTSGAGQQYF
. TRBJ1-2 . TRBV10-3 TGTGCCATCACCCCGGGGGGCGGCTATGGCTACACCTTC CAITPGGGYGYTF
. TRBJ2-5 once TRBV6-4 TGTGCCAGCAGTAGAACATACCAAGAGACCCAGTACTTC CASSRTYQETQYF
TRBD2 TRBJ2-1 . TRBV24-1 TGTGCCACCAGCGGGAGGGCCAACAATGAGCAGTTCTTC CATSGRANNEQFF
TRBD2 TRBJ2-2 . TRBV14 TGTGCCAGCAGCCGACTAGCGGCAAACACCGGGGAGCTGTTTTTT CASSRLAANTGELFF
. TRBJ1-2 once TRBV30 TGTGCCGCAAAGCCGGAGACGAACTATGGCTACACCTTC CAAKPETNYGYTF
TRBD2 TRBJ2-7 . TRBV2 TGTGCCACCTCTAGCGGGGGCTACGAGCAGTACTTC CATSSGGYEQYF
TRBD1 TRBJ2-1 . TRBV28 TGTGCCAGCAGTTCCCCGGGACAGGGCGCCAATGAGCAGTTCTTC CASSSPGQGANEQFF
. TRBJ2-3 once TRBV7-2 TGTGCCAGCAGCCCAGGGCCCACAGATACGCAGTATTTT CASSPGPTDTQYF